This T cell receptor beta chain was identified during a study of T cell repertoires in cytomegalovirus infection. As for the study in general: An indication of both CMV infection and matching HLA type came from public TCR beta signatures.

This CDR3 spans 16 amino acids. The germline CDR1 and CDR2 sequences are KGHDR and SFDVKD. On this clonotype: Its target is not known. The junction does not match germline at one end; this may be a read error.

One entry per CDR3 protein results from TCRdb running MiXCR on the reads. This sample has hundreds of thousands of distinct CDR3 sequences, with 20% to 25% found just once. General study results and limits: Dominant in the ex vivo response were TCR beta clonotypes restricted by HLA-C and specific for CMV.

The rearrangement uses TRBV24-1 and TRBJ1-1; D may be TRBD1 (6 bases). The TCR comes from a human donor in good health (CMV status not recorded). Some clones in this sample may be carry-over from other donors' samples. Material for sequencing was CD8+ T cells from PBMCs. The CDR3: CASSDSGQGTNTEAFF. In nucleotides, the CDR3 is TGTGCCTCCAGTGATTCTGGCCAGGGGACAAACACTGAAGCTTTCTTT.